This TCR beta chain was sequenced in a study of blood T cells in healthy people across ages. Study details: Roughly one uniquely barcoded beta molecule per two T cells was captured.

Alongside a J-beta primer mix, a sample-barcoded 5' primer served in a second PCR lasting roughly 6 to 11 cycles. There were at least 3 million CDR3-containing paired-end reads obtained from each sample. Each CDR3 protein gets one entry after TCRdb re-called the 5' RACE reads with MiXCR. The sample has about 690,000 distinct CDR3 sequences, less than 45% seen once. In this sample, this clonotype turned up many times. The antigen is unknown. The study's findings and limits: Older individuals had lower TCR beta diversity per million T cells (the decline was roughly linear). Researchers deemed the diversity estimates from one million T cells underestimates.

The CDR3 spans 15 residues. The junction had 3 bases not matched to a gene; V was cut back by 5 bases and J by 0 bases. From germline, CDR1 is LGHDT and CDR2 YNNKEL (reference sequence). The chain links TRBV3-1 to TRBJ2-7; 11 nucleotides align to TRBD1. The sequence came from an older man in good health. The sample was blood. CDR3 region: CASSDGTGGSYEQYF. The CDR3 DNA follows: TGTGCCAGCAGCGACGGGACAGGGGGCTCCTACGAGCAGTACTTC.